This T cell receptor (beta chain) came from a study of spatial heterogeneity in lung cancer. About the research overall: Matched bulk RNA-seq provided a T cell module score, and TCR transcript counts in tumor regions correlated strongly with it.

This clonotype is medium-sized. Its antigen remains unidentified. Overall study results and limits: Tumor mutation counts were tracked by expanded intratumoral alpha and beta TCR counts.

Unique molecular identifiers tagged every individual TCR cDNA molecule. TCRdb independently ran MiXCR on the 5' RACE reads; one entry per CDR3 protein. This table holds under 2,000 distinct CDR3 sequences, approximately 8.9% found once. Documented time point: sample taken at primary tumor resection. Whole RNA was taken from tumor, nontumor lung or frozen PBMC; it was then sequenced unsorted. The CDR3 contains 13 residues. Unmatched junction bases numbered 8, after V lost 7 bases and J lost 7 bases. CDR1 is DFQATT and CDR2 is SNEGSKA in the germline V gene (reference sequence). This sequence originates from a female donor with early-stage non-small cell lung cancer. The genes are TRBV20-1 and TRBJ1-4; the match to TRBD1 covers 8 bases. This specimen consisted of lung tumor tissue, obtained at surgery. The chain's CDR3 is CSVGQGLGEKLFF. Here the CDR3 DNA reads TGCAGTGTCGGACAGGGTTTGGGTGAAAAACTGTTTTTT.